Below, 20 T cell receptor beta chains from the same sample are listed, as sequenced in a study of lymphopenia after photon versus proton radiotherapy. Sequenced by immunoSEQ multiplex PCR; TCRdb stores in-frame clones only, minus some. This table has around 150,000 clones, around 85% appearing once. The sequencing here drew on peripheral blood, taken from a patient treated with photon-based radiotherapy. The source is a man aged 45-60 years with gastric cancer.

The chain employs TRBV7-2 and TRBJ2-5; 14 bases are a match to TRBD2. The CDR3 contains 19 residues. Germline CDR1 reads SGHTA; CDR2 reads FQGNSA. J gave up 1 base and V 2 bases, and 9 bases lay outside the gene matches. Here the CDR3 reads CASSLLRLAGGGAQETQYF. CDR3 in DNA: TGTGCCAGCAGCTTACTCAGACTAGCGGGAGGGGGGGCCCAAGAGACCCAGTACTTC.

The CDR3 DNA reads as TGTGCCAGCAGACCCGGGACTAGCGGGAGGACTAAGGGAAATGAGCAGTTCTTC. Protein product: CASRPGTSGRTKGNEQFF. The rearrangement links TRBV28 to TRBJ2-1; 15 nucleotides match TRBD2. The germline V gene has CDR1 MDHEN and CDR2 SYDVKM. V was pared by 6 bases and J by 7 bases, with 13 bases of the junction left unmatched. The CDR3 length is 18 residues.

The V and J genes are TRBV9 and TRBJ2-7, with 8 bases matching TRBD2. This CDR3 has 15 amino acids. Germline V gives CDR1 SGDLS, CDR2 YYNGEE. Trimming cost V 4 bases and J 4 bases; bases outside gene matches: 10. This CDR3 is CASSPPAGGPYEQYF. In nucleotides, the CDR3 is TGTGCCAGCAGCCCCCCCGCGGGAGGCCCGTACGAGCAGTACTTC. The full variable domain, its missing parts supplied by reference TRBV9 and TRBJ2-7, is DSGVTQTPKHLITATGQRVTLRCSPRSGDLSVYWYQQSLDQGLQFLIQYYNGEERAKGNILERFSAQQFPDLHSELNLSSLELGDSALYFCASSPPAGGPYEQYFGPGTRLTVT.

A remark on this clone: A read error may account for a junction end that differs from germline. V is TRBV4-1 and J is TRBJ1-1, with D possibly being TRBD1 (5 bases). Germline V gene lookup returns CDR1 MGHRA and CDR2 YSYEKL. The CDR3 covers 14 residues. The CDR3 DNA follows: TGCGCCAGTAGCCACTATGGGGGGGACACTGAAGCTTTCTTT. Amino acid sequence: CASSHYGGDTEAFF.

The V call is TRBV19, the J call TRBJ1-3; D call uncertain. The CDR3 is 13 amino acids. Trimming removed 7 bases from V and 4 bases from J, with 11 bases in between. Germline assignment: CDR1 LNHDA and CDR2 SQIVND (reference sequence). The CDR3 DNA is TGTGCCAGTATTTTGAGTGCCGGAAACACCATATATTTT. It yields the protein CASILSAGNTIYF.

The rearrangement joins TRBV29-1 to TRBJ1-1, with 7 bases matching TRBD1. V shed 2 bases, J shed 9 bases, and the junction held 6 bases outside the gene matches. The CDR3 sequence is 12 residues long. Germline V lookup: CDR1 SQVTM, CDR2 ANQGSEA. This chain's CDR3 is CSVEKGAMKAFF. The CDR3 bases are TGCAGCGTTGAAAAGGGGGCTATGAAAGCTTTCTTT.

In DNA, the CDR3 is TGTGCCAGCAGTGAAGACAGGGACTATGGCTACACCTTC. This encodes CASSEDRDYGYTF. V and J are TRBV5-6 and TRBJ1-2; TRBD1 matches 7 bases. CDR3 length: 13 amino acids. Per the germline V gene, CDR1 is SGHDT and CDR2 is YYEEEE. V dropped 5 bases and J dropped 3; count of bases not matched to a gene: 4. The full variable domain, rest sourced from reference TRBV5-6 and TRBJ1-2, is DAGVTQSPTHLIKTRGQQVTLRCSPKSGHDTVSWYQQALGQGPQFIFQYYEEEERQRGNFPDRFSGHQFPNYSSELNVNALLLGDSALYLCASSEDRDYGYTFGSGTRLTVV.

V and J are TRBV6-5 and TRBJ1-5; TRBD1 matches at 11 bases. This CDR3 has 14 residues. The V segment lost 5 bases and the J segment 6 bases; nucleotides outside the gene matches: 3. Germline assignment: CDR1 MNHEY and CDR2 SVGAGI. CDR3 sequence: CASSRGQGAQPQHF. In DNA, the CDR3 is TGTGCCAGCAGTCGCGGACAGGGGGCTCAGCCCCAGCATTTT.

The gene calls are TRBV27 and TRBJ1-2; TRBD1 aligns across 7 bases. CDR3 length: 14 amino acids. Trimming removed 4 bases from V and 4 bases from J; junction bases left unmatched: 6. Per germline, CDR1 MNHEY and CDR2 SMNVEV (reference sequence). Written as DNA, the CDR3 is TGTGCCAGCAGTTCTGACAGGGCGGGCTATGGCTACACCTTC. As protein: CASSSDRAGYGYTF.

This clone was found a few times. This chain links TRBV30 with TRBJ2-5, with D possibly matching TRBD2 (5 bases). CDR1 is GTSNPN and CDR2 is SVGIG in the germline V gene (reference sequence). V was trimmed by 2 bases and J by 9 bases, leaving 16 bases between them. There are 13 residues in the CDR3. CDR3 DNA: TGTGCCTGGAGTCCAGGACCCTACGGGGCCCAGTACTTC. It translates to CAWSPGPYGAQYF.

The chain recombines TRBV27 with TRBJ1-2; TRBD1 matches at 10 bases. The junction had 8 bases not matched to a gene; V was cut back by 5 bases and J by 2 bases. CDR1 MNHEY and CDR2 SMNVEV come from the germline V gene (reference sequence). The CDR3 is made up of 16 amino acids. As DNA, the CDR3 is TGTGCCAGCAGTCGGGACAGGGGCGGGGGGAACTATGGCTACACCTTC. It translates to CASSRDRGGGNYGYTF.

The CDR3 sequence is CASGPGLAAARGEQFF. The CDR3 bases are TGTGCCAGCGGACCGGGACTAGCGGCCGCGAGGGGTGAGCAGTTCTTC. This chain links TRBV28 with TRBJ2-1; 11 bases fit TRBD2. The V and J ends lost 8 bases and 9 bases, in that order; junction bases with no gene match: 15. The CDR3 totals 16 residues. Germline lookup yields CDR1 MDHEN and CDR2 SYDVKM.

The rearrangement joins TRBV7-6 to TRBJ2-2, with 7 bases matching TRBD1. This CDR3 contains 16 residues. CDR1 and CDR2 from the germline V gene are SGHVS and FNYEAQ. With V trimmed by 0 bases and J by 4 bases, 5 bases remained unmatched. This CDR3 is CASSLATGQPTGELFF. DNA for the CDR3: TGTGCCAGCAGCTTAGCGACAGGGCAACCCACCGGGGAGCTGTTTTTT.

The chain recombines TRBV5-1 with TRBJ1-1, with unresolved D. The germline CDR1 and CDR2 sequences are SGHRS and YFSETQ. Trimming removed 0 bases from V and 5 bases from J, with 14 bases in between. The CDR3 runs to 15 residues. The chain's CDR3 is CASSLGRSTGTEAFF. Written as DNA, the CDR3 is TGCGCCAGCAGCTTGGGTCGGAGCACCGGGACTGAAGCTTTCTTT.

The CDR3 reads CASGLGGHNEQFF. The DNA for the CDR3 is TGTGCCAGCGGGCTAGGGGGGCACAATGAGCAGTTCTTC. The V gene is TRBV7-9, the J gene TRBJ2-1; D might be TRBD1 or TRBD2, each matching 6 bases. The CDR3 runs to 13 residues. Trimming pared 8 bases from V and 5 bases from J, leaving 13 bases between. Germline assignment: CDR1 SEHNR and CDR2 FQNEAQ (reference sequence).

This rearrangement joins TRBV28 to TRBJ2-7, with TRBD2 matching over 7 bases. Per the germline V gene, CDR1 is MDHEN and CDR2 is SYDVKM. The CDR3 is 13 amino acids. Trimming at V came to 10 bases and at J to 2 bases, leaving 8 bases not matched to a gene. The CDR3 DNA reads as TGTGCCACCCAACGGGGAGGGGCCTACGAGCAGTACTTC. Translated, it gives CATQRGGAYEQYF.

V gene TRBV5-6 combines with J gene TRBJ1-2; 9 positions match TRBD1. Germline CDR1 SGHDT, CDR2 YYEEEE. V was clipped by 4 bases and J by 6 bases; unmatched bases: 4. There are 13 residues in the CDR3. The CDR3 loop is CASSPTGGNGYTF. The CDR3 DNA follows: TGTGCCAGCAGCCCCACAGGGGGCAATGGCTACACCTTC.

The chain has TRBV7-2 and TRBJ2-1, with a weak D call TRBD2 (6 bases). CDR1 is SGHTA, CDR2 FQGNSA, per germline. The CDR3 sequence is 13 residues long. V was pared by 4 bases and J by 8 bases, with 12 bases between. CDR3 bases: TGTGCCAGCAGCTCGACTAGTATTTATGAGCAGTTCTTC. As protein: CASSSTSIYEQFF.

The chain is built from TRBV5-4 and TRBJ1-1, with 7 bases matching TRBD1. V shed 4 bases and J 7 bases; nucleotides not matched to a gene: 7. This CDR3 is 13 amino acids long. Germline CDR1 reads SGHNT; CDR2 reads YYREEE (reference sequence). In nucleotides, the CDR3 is TGTGCCAGCAGCACCCGAACAGGGGATGAAGCTTTCTTT. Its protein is CASSTRTGDEAFF. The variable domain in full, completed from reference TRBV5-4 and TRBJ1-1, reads ETGVTQSPTHLIKTRGQQVTLRCSSQSGHNTVSWYQQALGQGPQFIFQYYREEENGRGNFPPRFSGLQFPNYSSELNVNALELDDSALYLCASSTRTGDEAFFGQGTRLTVV.

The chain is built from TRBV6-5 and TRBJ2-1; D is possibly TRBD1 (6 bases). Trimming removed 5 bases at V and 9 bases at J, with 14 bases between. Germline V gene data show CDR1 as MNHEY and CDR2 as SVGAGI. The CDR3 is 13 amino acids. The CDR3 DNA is TGTGCCAGCAGTGCCCAACAGGGATTTGAGCAGTTCTTC. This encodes CASSAQQGFEQFF.